This TCR beta chain was found in a study of cytomegalovirus exposure and HLA in healthy donors. Study results and limitations: Both high specificity and high sensitivity reportedly marked the classifier's diagnosis of cytomegalovirus status. Many donors shared some public TCRs, even though most TCR sequences were rare.

Concerning this clone: Its antigen is still unknown.

Trimming removed 4 bases from V and 6 bases from J; junction bases left unmatched: 14. CDR1 and CDR2 (germline): SEHNR, FQNEAQ (reference sequence). This CDR3 has 16 residues. Repertoires were generated with immunoSEQ multiplex PCR, while TCRdb's copy carries only in-frame clones and drops some. The data hold roughly 300,000 clones, with just over 85% observed a single time. V gene TRBV7-9 combines with J gene TRBJ2-7, with 8 positions matching TRBD1. The sequence was collected from a woman in her late teens or twenties in good health and CMV-seronegative. Sequencing was done on a sample of PBMCs. The CDR3 here is CASSSPEQGVLGEQYF. DNA of the CDR3: TGTGCCAGCAGCTCCCCAGAACAGGGGGTTTTGGGCGAGCAGTACTTC. The full variable domain, its missing parts supplied by reference TRBV7-9 and TRBJ2-7, is DTGVSQNPRHKITKRGQNVTFRCDPISEHNRLYWYRQTLGQGPEFLTYFQNEAQLEKSRLLSDRFSAERPKGSFSTLEIQRTEQGDSAMYLCASSSPEQGVLGEQYFGPGTRLTVT.